These 18 T cell receptor beta chains were sequenced from one sample in a study of OX40 agonist ivuxolimab in advanced cancers. Sequencing used immunoSEQ multiplex PCR; TCRdb keeps in-frame clones, though not all of them. The table has 50,000 to 70,000 clones, 90% to 95% seen once; the top ten hold less than 5%. Here the sequenced sample was CD4+ or CD8+ T cells sorted from blood, taken in a trial of the OX40 agonist ivuxolimab. The receptors originated from an adult with an advanced solid tumor such as melanoma, head and neck, liver or kidney cancer.

This clone was counted a single time. The chain employs TRBV19 and TRBJ2-7; D might be TRBD2 (5 bases). The CDR3 contains 14 residues. Germline V gene lookup returns CDR1 LNHDA and CDR2 SQIVND (reference sequence). Trimming left V 4 bases short and J 4 bases short, with 14 bases between. CDR3 nucleotide sequence: TGTGCCAGTAGTACTGGACTCTTCGGGTACGAGCAGTACTTC. Protein product: CASSTGLFGYEQYF.

This chain connects TRBV5-4 to TRBJ2-5; D might be TRBD2 (6 bases). CDR1 SGHNT and CDR2 YYREEE come from the germline V gene (reference sequence). The CDR3 is 15 amino acids. The V end lost 4 bases, the J end lost 5 bases, and 18 bases lay between the germline ends. The CDR3: CASSPVTSSPETQYF. CDR3 sequence (DNA): TGTGCCAGCAGCCCAGTGACTAGTTCTCCGGAGACCCAGTACTTC.

This clone came up a few times. The chain carries TRBV28 and TRBJ2-7, with TRBD1 matching 8 bases. The CDR3 runs to 15 residues. Germline trimming cut 8 bases from V and 5 bases from J; bases unmatched to any gene: 14. The germline CDR1 and CDR2 sequences are MDHEN and SYDVKM. The CDR3: CASEEGQGAKNEQYF. The CDR3 DNA sequence: TGTGCCAGCGAGGAGGGGCAGGGGGCAAAGAACGAGCAGTACTTC.

The V and J genes are TRBV4-1 and TRBJ1-5; D not certain. The length of the CDR3 is 16 residues. The V gene's germline CDR1 is MGHRA and CDR2 YSYEKL. Trimming stripped 0 bases from V and 5 bases from J, with 14 bases between. In DNA, the CDR3 is TGCGCCAGCAGCCAAGAAATGGCAGCCCGTGATCAGCCCCAGCATTTT. It yields the protein CASSQEMAARDQPQHF.

The chain joins TRBV5-6 to TRBJ2-1, with a tentative D call TRBD1 (5 bases). V lost 0 bases to trimming and J lost 2 bases, with 9 bases between them. From germline, CDR1 is SGHDT and CDR2 YYEEEE. The CDR3 runs 15 residues. The CDR3 loop reads CASSLALGAYNEQFF. DNA for the CDR3: TGTGCCAGCAGCTTGGCCTTAGGGGCCTACAATGAGCAGTTCTTC.

The chain joins TRBV7-9 to TRBJ2-7; D gene unclear. Trimming stripped 5 bases from V and 2 bases from J, with 13 bases between. Germline V lookup: CDR1 SEHNR, CDR2 FQNEAQ (reference sequence). The CDR3 has 14 amino acids. The CDR3 DNA sequence: TGTGCCAGCAGCAAACGGACCGACCCCTACGAGCAGTACTTC. Its translation: CASSKRTDPYEQYF.

The CDR3 protein is CASSMWDHRDNEQFF. The CDR3 DNA sequence: TGTGCCAGTAGTATGTGGGACCACCGAGACAATGAGCAGTTCTTC. This chain joins TRBV19 and TRBJ2-1, with D perhaps being TRBD1 or TRBD2 (5 bases each). CDR3 size: 15 residues. The germline V gene has CDR1 LNHDA and CDR2 SQIVND (reference sequence). Trimming left V 3 bases short and J 5 bases short, with 14 bases between. Using reference TRBV19 and TRBJ2-1 for the parts outside the CDR3, the full variable domain is DGGITQSPKYLFRKEGQNVTLSCEQNLNHDAMYWYRQDPGQGLRLIYYSQIVNDFQKGDIAEGYSVSREKKESFPLTVTSAQKNPTAFYLCASSMWDHRDNEQFFGPGTRLTVL.

This clone was observed a single time. The rearrangement links TRBV13 to TRBJ2-7; D unclear. This CDR3 has 14 residues. The germline gives CDR1 PRHDT, CDR2 FYEKMQ (reference sequence). The ends were cut back, 2 bases at V and 2 bases at J, with 10 bases in the middle. In DNA form, the CDR3 reads TGTGCCAGCAGCTTATCAGGTCCAGCCTACGAGCAGTACTTC. It encodes CASSLSGPAYEQYF.

The chain recombines TRBV11-2 with TRBJ2-3; perhaps TRBD1 as D (5 bases). The CDR3 is made up of 16 amino acids. Germline CDR1 SGHAT, CDR2 FQNNGV. Trimming shortened V by 0 bases and J by 1 base, and 11 bases separated the two germline ends. CDR3 bases: TGTGCCAGCAGCTTAGATCAGGGTCGGGGCACAGATACGCAGTATTTT. This codes for CASSLDQGRGTDTQYF.

The V and J genes are TRBV4-3 and TRBJ2-5; tentatively, D is TRBD1 (6 bases). Deletions cut 1 base from V and 8 bases from J, with 17 bases between. CDR1 and CDR2 from the germline V gene are LGHNA and YSLEER. CDR3 length equals 15 residues. CDR3 sequence (DNA): TGCGCCAGCAGCCAAGGGACAGCGGTGGCAGGAACCCAGTACTTC. Encoded protein: CASSQGTAVAGTQYF.

The chain employs TRBV6-5 and TRBJ2-7; D possibly corresponds to TRBD1 (5 bases). CDR1 and CDR2 (germline): MNHEY, SVGAGI. The CDR3 contains 12 residues. V lost 7 bases to trimming and J lost 1 base, with 8 bases between them. DNA for the CDR3: TGTGCCAGCACCGACAGATCCTACGAGCAGTACTTC. Translating it yields CASTDRSYEQYF.

This clone was seen once. Within the sample, other DNA sequences also encode this same CDR3. This chain links TRBV9 with TRBJ2-1, with 11 positions matching TRBD2. Germline V gives CDR1 SGDLS, CDR2 YYNGEE. V lost 0 bases and J lost 2; bases outside the gene matches: 1. This CDR3 comprises 16 residues. DNA for the CDR3: TGTGCCAGCAGCGTAGCGACTAGCGGGACCTACAATGAGCAGTTCTTC. Its translation: CASSVATSGTYNEQFF.

The chain combines TRBV30 with TRBJ1-1; perhaps TRBD1 as D (5 bases). Germline V gene sequence: CDR1 GTSNPN, CDR2 SVGIG (reference sequence). V was cut by 0 bases and J by 5 bases, with 7 bases left in between. This CDR3 comprises 12 residues. The CDR3 DNA is TGTGCCTGGAGTGTGGGGGGAACTGAAGCTTTCTTT. This translates into CAWSVGGTEAFF. Drawing the rest from reference TRBV30 and TRBJ1-1, the complete variable domain is SQTIHQWPATLVQPVGSPLSLECTVEGTSNPNLYWYRQAAGRGLQLLFYSVGIGQISSEVPQNLSASRPQDRQFILSSKKLLLSDSGFYLCAWSVGGTEAFFGQGTRLTVV.

This sequence joins TRBV5-8 and TRBJ2-1; unclear D gene. Trimming left V 4 bases short and J 0 bases short, with 11 bases between. The CDR3 is 15 residues long. Germline CDR1 and CDR2: SGHTS and YDEGEE. CDR3 in amino acids: CASSQTWSSYNEQFF. For the CDR3, the DNA is TGTGCCAGCAGCCAGACCTGGAGCTCCTACAATGAGCAGTTCTTC.

This chain uses TRBV2 with TRBJ2-1; a weak D match, TRBD1 (5 bases). This CDR3 contains 14 residues. Germline-derived CDR1 and CDR2 are SNHLY and FYNNEI. The ends were cut back, 3 bases at V and 7 bases at J, with 13 bases in the middle. The CDR3 here is CASSDWNQGNEQFF. CDR3 nucleotide sequence: TGTGCCAGCAGTGATTGGAATCAGGGAAATGAGCAGTTCTTC.

The chain employs TRBV9 and TRBJ2-7, with D unclear. Germline V gives CDR1 SGDLS, CDR2 YYNGEE. The V end was cut by 0 bases, the J end by 2 bases, with 12 bases between. The CDR3 totals 15 residues. The chain's CDR3 is CASSVDGRSTYEQYF. The CDR3 DNA reads TGTGCCAGCAGCGTAGACGGCAGGAGCACCTACGAGCAGTACTTC.

The CDR3: CASSLAYLGGDTDTQYF. The CDR3 region has the DNA TGTGCCAGCAGCTTAGCCTACCTAGGGGGAGACACAGATACGCAGTATTTT. The chain uses TRBV7-9 and TRBJ2-3, with a weak D call TRBD1 (6 bases). CDR3 length: 17 amino acids. The V gene lost 0 bases and the J gene lost 2 bases, with 15 bases spanning the gap. The germline V gene has CDR1 SEHNR and CDR2 FQNEAQ (reference sequence).

This clone was seen only once. The chain couples TRBV4-3 to TRBJ2-5; D assignment may be TRBD1 or TRBD2 (5 bases each). Germline V gene lookup returns CDR1 LGHNA and CDR2 YSLEER. The CDR3 loop spans 16 amino acids. V gave up 1 base and J gave up 0 bases, with 12 bases separating them. The CDR3 protein is CASSQVLGEYQETQYF. In nucleotides, the CDR3 is TGCGCCAGCAGCCAAGTGTTAGGGGAGTACCAAGAGACCCAGTACTTC.